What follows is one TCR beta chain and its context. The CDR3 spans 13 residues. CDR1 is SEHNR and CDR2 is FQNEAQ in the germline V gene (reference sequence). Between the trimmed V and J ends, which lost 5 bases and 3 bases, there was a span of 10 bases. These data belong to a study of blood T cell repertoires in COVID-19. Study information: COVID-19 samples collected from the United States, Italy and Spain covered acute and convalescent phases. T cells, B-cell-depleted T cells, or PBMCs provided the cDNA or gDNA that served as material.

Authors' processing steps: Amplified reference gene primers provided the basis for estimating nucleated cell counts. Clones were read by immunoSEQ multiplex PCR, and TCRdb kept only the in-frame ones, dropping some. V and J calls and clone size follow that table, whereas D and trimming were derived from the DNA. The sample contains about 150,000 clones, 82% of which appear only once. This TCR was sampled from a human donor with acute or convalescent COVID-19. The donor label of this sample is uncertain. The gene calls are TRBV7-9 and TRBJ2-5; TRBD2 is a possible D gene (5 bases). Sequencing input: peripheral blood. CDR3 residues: CASSPTREETQYF. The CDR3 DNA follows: TGTGCCAGCAGCCCCACGAGGGAAGAGACCCAGTACTTC.